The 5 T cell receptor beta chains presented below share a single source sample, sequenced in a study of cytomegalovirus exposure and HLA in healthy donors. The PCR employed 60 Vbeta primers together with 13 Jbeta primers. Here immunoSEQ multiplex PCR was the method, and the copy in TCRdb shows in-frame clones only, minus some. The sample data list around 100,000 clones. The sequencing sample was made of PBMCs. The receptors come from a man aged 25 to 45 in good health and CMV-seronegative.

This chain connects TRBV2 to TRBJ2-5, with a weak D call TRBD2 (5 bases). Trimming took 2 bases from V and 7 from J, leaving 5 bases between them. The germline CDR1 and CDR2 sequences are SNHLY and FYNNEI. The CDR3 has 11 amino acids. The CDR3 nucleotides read TGTGCCAGCAGTGAACGGGGGACCCAGTACTTC. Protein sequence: CASSERGTQYF.

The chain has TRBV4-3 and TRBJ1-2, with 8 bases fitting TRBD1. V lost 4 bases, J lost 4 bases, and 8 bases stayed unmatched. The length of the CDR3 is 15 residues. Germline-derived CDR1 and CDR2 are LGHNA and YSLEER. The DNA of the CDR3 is TGCGCCAGCAGCCGTACCGGGACAGGTCCCTATGGCTACACCTTC. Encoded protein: CASSRTGTGPYGYTF.

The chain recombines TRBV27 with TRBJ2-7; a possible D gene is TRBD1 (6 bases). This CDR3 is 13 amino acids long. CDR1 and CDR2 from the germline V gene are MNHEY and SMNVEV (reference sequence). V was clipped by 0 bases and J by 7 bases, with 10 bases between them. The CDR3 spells CASSLSDSLEQYF. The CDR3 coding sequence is TGTGCCAGCAGTTTATCGGACAGTTTGGAGCAGTACTTC.

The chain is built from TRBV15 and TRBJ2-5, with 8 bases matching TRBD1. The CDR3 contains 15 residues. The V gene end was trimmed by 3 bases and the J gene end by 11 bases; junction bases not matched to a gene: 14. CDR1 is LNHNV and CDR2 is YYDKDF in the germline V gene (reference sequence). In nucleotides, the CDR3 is TGTGCCACCAGCAGGGGAGCAGGGGGCGCGGAAGAGCAGTACTTC. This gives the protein CATSRGAGGAEEQYF. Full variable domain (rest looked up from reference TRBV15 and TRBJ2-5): DAMVIQNPRYQVTQFGKPVTLSCSQTLNHNVMYWYQQKSSQAPKLLFHYYDKDFNNEADTPDNFQSRRPNTSFCFLDIRSPGLGDTAMYLCATSRGAGGAEEQYFGPGTRLLVL.

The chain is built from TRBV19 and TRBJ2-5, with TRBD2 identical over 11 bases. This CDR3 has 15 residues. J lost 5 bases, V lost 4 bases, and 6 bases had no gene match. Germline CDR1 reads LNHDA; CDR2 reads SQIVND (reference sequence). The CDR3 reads CASSKLAGARETQYF. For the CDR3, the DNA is TGTGCCAGTAGTAAACTAGCGGGGGCTCGGGAGACCCAGTACTTC. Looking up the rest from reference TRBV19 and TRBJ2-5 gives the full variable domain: DGGITQSPKYLFRKEGQNVTLSCEQNLNHDAMYWYRQDPGQGLRLIYYSQIVNDFQKGDIAEGYSVSREKKESFPLTVTSAQKNPTAFYLCASSKLAGARETQYFGPGTRLLVL.